A selection of T cell receptor beta chains follows, all from one sample in a study of cytotoxic CD8 clonotypes in ibrutinib-treated CLL. Generated by immunoSEQ multiplex PCR, the TCRdb table keeps only in-frame clones and is missing some. Among 200,000 to 250,000 clones, roughly three quarters were seen once, and the ten largest hold 9.5% to 12%. Sequenced material: PBMCs, taken after 12 months of ibrutinib treatment. The receptor set was obtained from a human donor with chronic lymphocytic leukemia. Both conserved end residues are part of each CDR3. A D gene is named only where the DNA matches it firmly. Size tells how often a clone was seen (once, few, many) or the class of an expanded clone, and some rows leave it out.

j_gene | d_gene | abundance | v_gene | CDR3aa | CDR3nt
TRBJ2-2 | - | - | TRBV12-2 | CASRMGLGPGELFF | TGTGCAAGTCGCATGGGCCTTGGGCCCGGGGAGCTGTTTTTT
TRBJ1-5 | - | - | TRBV4-1 | CASSQGQVDQPQHF | TGCGCCAGCAGCCAAGGACAGGTGGATCAGCCCCAGCATTTT
TRBJ1-5 | - | - | TRBV19 | CASSILGGSNQPQHF | TGTGCCAGTAGTATCTTAGGGGGTAGCAATCAGCCCCAGCATTTT
TRBJ2-4 | TRBD2 | once | TRBV5-8 | CASSRLAEYKNIQYF | TGTGCCAGCAGCCGACTAGCGGAGTATAAAAACATTCAGTACTTC
TRBJ1-4 | - | - | TRBV27 | CASSFQQGGEKLFF | TGTGCCAGCAGTTTTCAGCAGGGTGGTGAAAAACTGTTTTTT
TRBJ2-5 | - | once | TRBV5-1 | CASSFGSNQETQYF | TGCGCCAGCAGCTTTGGAAGTAACCAAGAGACCCAGTACTTC
TRBJ2-1 | TRBD1 | - | TRBV30 | CAWSVGTGRYNEQFF | TGTGCCTGGAGTGTAGGGACAGGGAGGTACAATGAGCAGTTCTTC
TRBJ1-2 | - | - | TRBV14 | CASSQMAGANYGYTF | TGTGCCAGCAGCCAAATGGCAGGAGCCAACTATGGCTACACCTTC
TRBJ2-1 | TRBD2 | - | TRBV30 | CAWASTSGGYEQFF | TGTGCCTGGGCATCCACTAGCGGGGGGTATGAGCAGTTCTTC
TRBJ2-5 | TRBD2 | - | TRBV7-7 | CASSSREGFWGGSETQYF | TGTGCTAGCAGCTCCCGGGAAGGGTTCTGGGGGGGGTCTGAGACCCAGTACTTC
TRBJ2-7 | - | - | TRBV11-2 | CASRQGTRGRSYEQYF | TGTGCCAGCAGACAGGGTACCAGGGGTCGTTCCTACGAGCAGTACTTC